This entry lists 8 T cell receptor beta chains sequenced from one sample in a study of T cell responses to AZD1222 COVID-19 vaccine. Repertoires were generated with immunoSEQ multiplex PCR, while TCRdb's copy carries only in-frame clones and drops some. The sample lists over 100,000 clones; about nine tenths were seen once. Sample: peripheral blood, taken on day 0 of AZD1222 vaccination. The source is an adult in good health.

This clone has more than one count but fewer than ten. The chain is built from TRBV4-1 and TRBJ1-2; D is unresolved. Germline loops: CDR1 MGHRA, CDR2 YSYEKL. The CDR3 runs to 14 residues. V was cut by 1 base and J by 3 bases, with 9 bases left in between. CDR3 protein: CASSQGVADYGYTF. The CDR3 DNA reads TGCGCCAGCAGCCAAGGGGTTGCAGACTATGGCTACACCTTC.

This clone was counted only a few times. The rearrangement links TRBV4-1 to TRBJ1-2; D not resolved. Looked up from germline, CDR1 is MGHRA and CDR2 is YSYEKL. This CDR3 contains 15 residues. The V end lost 1 base, the J end lost 4 bases, and 13 bases lay between the germline ends. CDR3 sequence reads: CASSQALGRLYGYTF. Here the CDR3 DNA reads TGCGCCAGCAGCCAAGCCCTGGGGAGACTCTATGGCTACACCTTC.

This chain links TRBV6-1 with TRBJ2-6; the D is unclear. This CDR3 has 18 amino acids. The V end was cut by 1 base, the J end by 0 bases, with 13 bases between. Per germline, CDR1 MNHNS and CDR2 SASEGT. As DNA, the CDR3 is TGTGCCAGCAGTGAAGATCCACGGGCCATCTCTGGGGCCAACGTCCTGACTTTC. Residues: CASSEDPRAISGANVLTF.

This clone was recorded once. The gene calls are TRBV6-6 and TRBJ2-7, with 10 bases aligning to TRBD1. The CDR3 totals 15 residues. Looked up from germline, CDR1 is MNHNY and CDR2 is SVGAGI (reference sequence). J gave up 6 bases and V 0 bases, and 5 bases lay outside the gene matches. The chain's CDR3 is CASSYSTRTGGEQYF. CDR3 nucleotide sequence: TGTGCCAGCAGTTACTCTACCAGGACAGGGGGCGAGCAGTACTTC.

The gene calls are TRBV19 and TRBJ1-2; 8 bases match TRBD1. From germline, CDR1 is LNHDA and CDR2 SQIVND (reference sequence). V was clipped by 6 bases and J by 0 bases; unmatched bases: 15. CDR3 size: 18 residues. CDR3 sequence: CASSYRRDRSSTNYGYTF. For the CDR3, the DNA is TGTGCCAGTAGCTATAGACGGGACAGGTCGTCCACTAACTATGGCTACACCTTC.

The chain has TRBV7-9 and TRBJ1-2, with D unresolved. The germline gives CDR1 SEHNR, CDR2 FQNEAQ (reference sequence). CDR3 length equals 15 residues. V was shortened by 0 bases and J by 6 bases, with 14 bases between the two germline ends. The CDR3 DNA sequence: TGTGCCAGCAGCTTAGCGCCTCTGGGAGACGATGGCTACACCTTC. Translation gives CASSLAPLGDDGYTF.

The chain recombines TRBV15 with TRBJ2-7; D remains unclear. The germline gives CDR1 LNHNV, CDR2 YYDKDF (reference sequence). V was clipped by 5 bases and J by 0 bases, with 11 bases between them. The CDR3 runs to 14 residues. CDR3 nucleotides: TGTGCCACCAGCCCCCGAACCCTCTCCTACGAGCAGTACTTC. This gives the protein CATSPRTLSYEQYF.

Here the CDR3 DNA reads TGTGCCAGCAGTATATCAGGGGCTGGTTCACCCCTCCACTTT. It translates to CASSISGAGSPLHF. This sequence joins TRBV28 and TRBJ1-6; the D gene is possibly TRBD1 (6 bases). This CDR3 is built from 14 residues. Germline values: CDR1 MDHEN, CDR2 SYDVKM. V lost 5 bases and J 9 bases, leaving 14 bases between the germline ends.